The rows below give T cell receptor beta chains drawn from one sample of a study of PD-1 blockade in classical Hodgkin lymphoma. Method: immunoSEQ multiplex PCR; TCRdb's copy keeps in-frame clones and lacks some. The sample has tens of thousands of clones, approximately 80% seen once. Sequenced material: peripheral blood mononuclear cells (PBMCs), taken before the fourth cycle of nivolumab. All receptors derive from a human donor with classical Hodgkin lymphoma. The CDR3 runs from the conserved cysteine through the conserved F or W. Each record gives: J gene, D gene, clone size, CDR3 length, V gene, CDR3 DNA, CDR3 protein. A D gene is named only where the DNA matches it firmly. Expanded clones get a size class; other rows say once, few or many, or leave the size out.

j_gene: TRBJ2-2
d_gene: NA
abundance: NA
len: 17
v_gene: TRBV19
CDR3nt: TGTGCCAGTAGTATTTCGCTATGGCCTCCGAACACCGGGGAGCTGTTTTTT
CDR3aa: CASSISLWPPNTGELFF

j_gene: TRBJ1-2
d_gene: NA
abundance: NA
len: 13
v_gene: TRBV6-6
CDR3nt: TGTGCCAGCAGTTACACCCCGTCGGGGGGGAACACCTTC
CDR3aa: CASSYTPSGGNTF

j_gene: TRBJ2-7
d_gene: TRBD2
abundance: once
len: 16
v_gene: TRBV7-2
CDR3nt: TGTGCCAGCAGCTTAGGTTTACTAGCGGGGCTCTACGAGCAGTACTTC
CDR3aa: CASSLGLLAGLYEQYF

j_gene: TRBJ1-2
d_gene: NA
abundance: NA
len: 14
v_gene: TRBV6-5
CDR3nt: TGTGCCAGCAGCAACAGGGAAACTTTGGGCGGCTACACCTTC
CDR3aa: CASSNRETLGGYTF

j_gene: TRBJ1-2
d_gene: NA
abundance: NA
len: 14
v_gene: TRBV29-1
CDR3nt: TGCAGCGTTGTTCGGTCAGGGGCTGGCTTCGGCTACACCTTC
CDR3aa: CSVVRSGAGFGYTF

j_gene: TRBJ2-7
d_gene: TRBD1
abundance: NA
len: 16
v_gene: TRBV18
CDR3nt: TGTGCCAGCTCACGCCTACCGGGACAGGGGTCCTACGAGCAGTACTTC
CDR3aa: CASSRLPGQGSYEQYF

j_gene: TRBJ2-2
d_gene: NA
abundance: NA
len: 16
v_gene: TRBV4-2
CDR3nt: TGTGCCAGCAGCCAAGAAACCGGCTGGTTCCCCGGGGAGCTGTTTTTT
CDR3aa: CASSQETGWFPGELFF

j_gene: TRBJ1-2
d_gene: NA
abundance: NA
len: 13
v_gene: TRBV10-3
CDR3nt: TGTGCCATCTCCGGGAGCCAGGGTCAGGGCTACACCTTC
CDR3aa: CAISGSQGQGYTF

j_gene: TRBJ2-7
d_gene: TRBD2
abundance: NA
len: 14
v_gene: TRBV2
CDR3nt: TGTGCCAGCAGTGTAGCGGGAGCTCCCTACGAGCAGTACTTC
CDR3aa: CASSVAGAPYEQYF

j_gene: TRBJ1-1
d_gene: NA
abundance: NA
len: 12
v_gene: TRBV30
CDR3nt: TGTGCCTGGAGTGTACGGGGGTCTGAAGCTTTCTTT
CDR3aa: CAWSVRGSEAFF

j_gene: TRBJ2-7
d_gene: NA
abundance: few
len: 13
v_gene: TRBV19
CDR3nt: TGTGCCAGTAGTATAGAGCACAGCTACGAGCAGTACTTC
CDR3aa: CASSIEHSYEQYF

j_gene: TRBJ1-2
d_gene: NA
abundance: NA
len: 14
v_gene: TRBV14
CDR3nt: TGTGCCAGCAGCCAAGATCTGGGGGGTTATGGCTACACCTTC
CDR3aa: CASSQDLGGYGYTF

j_gene: TRBJ1-1
d_gene: TRBD1
abundance: once
len: 14
v_gene: TRBV11-2
CDR3nt: TGTGCCAGCAGCTTGCAGCAGGGGGGCACTGAAGCTTTCTTT
CDR3aa: CASSLQQGGTEAFF

j_gene: TRBJ2-3
d_gene: NA
abundance: NA
len: 13
v_gene: TRBV5-1
CDR3nt: TGCGCCAGCAGCGAGGGACCCCCGGATACGCAGTATTTT
CDR3aa: CASSEGPPDTQYF

j_gene: TRBJ2-7
d_gene: NA
abundance: NA
len: 14
v_gene: TRBV4-2
CDR3nt: TGTGCCAGCAGCCATACGAGGATTTCCTACGAGCAGTACTTC
CDR3aa: CASSHTRISYEQYF

j_gene: TRBJ1-2
d_gene: NA
abundance: NA
len: 14
v_gene: TRBV28
CDR3nt: TGTGCCAGCAGTCCCACTGAGGGACCAGAAGGCTACACCTTC
CDR3aa: CASSPTEGPEGYTF

j_gene: TRBJ1-5
d_gene: NA
abundance: NA
len: 15
v_gene: TRBV10-2
CDR3nt: TGCGCCAGCATAGAGGGCCAGCAACCTAATCAGCCCCAGCATTTT
CDR3aa: CASIEGQQPNQPQHF

j_gene: TRBJ1-4
d_gene: NA
abundance: few
len: 15
v_gene: TRBV28
CDR3nt: TGTGCCAGCAGCATTTCAGGACAGTCCTATGAAAAACTGTTTTTT
CDR3aa: CASSISGQSYEKLFF

j_gene: TRBJ1-1
d_gene: NA
abundance: NA
len: 13
v_gene: TRBV7-3
CDR3nt: TGTGCCAGCAGCGAGGCAGTGAACACTGAAGCTTTCTTT
CDR3aa: CASSEAVNTEAFF

j_gene: TRBJ1-1
d_gene: TRBD1
abundance: NA
len: 16
v_gene: TRBV18
CDR3nt: TGTGCCAGCTCACCCAGTGGACAGGGGATGAACACTGAAGCTTTCTTT
CDR3aa: CASSPSGQGMNTEAFF

j_gene: TRBJ2-5
d_gene: TRBD1
abundance: NA
len: 15
v_gene: TRBV5-5
CDR3nt: TGTGCCAGCAGCTTGGTTTGGGACAGGGAAGGAGCCCAGTACTTC
CDR3aa: CASSLVWDREGAQYF

j_gene: TRBJ1-1
d_gene: TRBD1
abundance: many
len: 12
v_gene: TRBV29-1
CDR3nt: TGCAGCGCCCACAGGGGTGGGACTGAAGCTTTCTTT
CDR3aa: CSAHRGGTEAFF

j_gene: TRBJ2-2
d_gene: NA
abundance: NA
len: 10
v_gene: TRBV30
CDR3nt: TGTGCCTTCTACACCGGGGAGCTGTTTTTT
CDR3aa: CAFYTGELFF

j_gene: TRBJ2-7
d_gene: TRBD2
abundance: NA
len: 14
v_gene: TRBV11-1
CDR3nt: TGTGCCAGCAGTTACGGGGGGGGTTCCTACGAGCAGTACTTC
CDR3aa: CASSYGGGSYEQYF

j_gene: TRBJ2-7
d_gene: NA
abundance: NA
len: 14
v_gene: TRBV15
CDR3nt: TGTGCCACCAGCGGGGACCGGGGCGCCTACGAGCAGTACTTC
CDR3aa: CATSGDRGAYEQYF

j_gene: TRBJ2-1
d_gene: NA
abundance: NA
len: 14
v_gene: TRBV10-3
CDR3nt: TGTGCCATCAATCGGAGAGACCTACACAATGAGCAGTTCTTC
CDR3aa: CAINRRDLHNEQFF

j_gene: TRBJ2-3
d_gene: TRBD1
abundance: NA
len: 16
v_gene: TRBV5-1
CDR3nt: TGCGCCAGCAGCCCCACCGGGACAGGGGGCCTTGATACGCAGTATTTT
CDR3aa: CASSPTGTGGLDTQYF

j_gene: TRBJ2-1
d_gene: NA
abundance: NA
len: 14
v_gene: TRBV9
CDR3nt: TGTGCCAGCAGCGTTAGGGGGACGTACAATGAGCAGTTCTTC
CDR3aa: CASSVRGTYNEQFF

j_gene: TRBJ1-2
d_gene: NA
abundance: few
len: 13
v_gene: TRBV27
CDR3nt: TGTGCCAGCAGGAGGGGGGGCGAGGTTGACTACACCTTC
CDR3aa: CASRRGGEVDYTF

j_gene: TRBJ1-4
d_gene: TRBD1
abundance: NA
len: 17
v_gene: TRBV7-8
CDR3nt: TGTGCCAGCAGCCTAAGGACAGGGAGGGCTCCGATTGAAAAACTGTTTTTT
CDR3aa: CASSLRTGRAPIEKLFF

j_gene: TRBJ1-3
d_gene: NA
abundance: NA
len: 11
v_gene: TRBV19
CDR3nt: TGTGCCGGGACCTCTGGAAACACCATATATTTT
CDR3aa: CAGTSGNTIYF

j_gene: TRBJ1-1
d_gene: NA
abundance: NA
len: 18
v_gene: TRBV28
CDR3nt: TGTGCCGTGGTAGGGAGCTTGTACGAGACAATCATGAACACTGAAGCTTTCTTT
CDR3aa: CAVVGSLYETIMNTEAFF

j_gene: TRBJ2-5
d_gene: NA
abundance: NA
len: 15
v_gene: TRBV2
CDR3nt: TGTGCCAGCAGTGCGCGCAGCGGAGGAGCGGAGACCCAGTACTTC
CDR3aa: CASSARSGGAETQYF

j_gene: TRBJ2-5
d_gene: TRBD2
abundance: NA
len: 13
v_gene: TRBV30
CDR3nt: TGTGCCTGGAGTCCAGGACTAGTCGGGACCCAGTACTTC
CDR3aa: CAWSPGLVGTQYF

j_gene: TRBJ2-7
d_gene: NA
abundance: NA
len: 13
v_gene: TRBV12-5
CDR3nt: TGTGCTAGTGGTTTGTCTAAAAGCTACGAGCAGTACTTC
CDR3aa: CASGLSKSYEQYF

j_gene: TRBJ2-7
d_gene: TRBD2
abundance: NA
len: 14
v_gene: TRBV6-1
CDR3nt: TGTGCCAGCAGGGGACTAGCTGAATCTGAGGAGCAGTACTTC
CDR3aa: CASRGLAESEEQYF

j_gene: TRBJ2-1
d_gene: NA
abundance: once
len: 15
v_gene: TRBV6-1
CDR3nt: TGTGCCAGCAGTGAAGGGCTAGTAGGGTACAATGAGCAGTTCTTC
CDR3aa: CASSEGLVGYNEQFF

j_gene: TRBJ2-2
d_gene: NA
abundance: large
len: 14
v_gene: TRBV6-5
CDR3nt: TGTGCCAGCAGTTACGCCTTGGGGGGCGGGGAGCTGTTTTTT
CDR3aa: CASSYALGGGELFF

j_gene: TRBJ1-6
d_gene: NA
abundance: NA
len: 17
v_gene: TRBV9
CDR3nt: TGTGCCAGCAGCCCGACCCCTGGACGGTATTATAATTCACCCCTCCACTTT
CDR3aa: CASSPTPGRYYNSPLHF

j_gene: TRBJ1-1
d_gene: TRBD1
abundance: NA
len: 18
v_gene: TRBV5-4
CDR3nt: TGTGCCAGCAACTCGATTTTTCCTGTTCACACAGGGGGAACTGAAGCTTTCTTT
CDR3aa: CASNSIFPVHTGGTEAFF

j_gene: TRBJ2-1
d_gene: NA
abundance: NA
len: 14
v_gene: TRBV5-3
CDR3nt: TGTGCCAGCAGCTCCCGGCCTGGGGGCAATGAGCAGTTCTTC
CDR3aa: CASSSRPGGNEQFF

j_gene: TRBJ2-3
d_gene: TRBD1
abundance: NA
len: 15
v_gene: TRBV7-2
CDR3nt: TGTGCCAGCAGCACCGGGACAGGGGGCACAGATACGCAGTATTTT
CDR3aa: CASSTGTGGTDTQYF

j_gene: TRBJ1-1
d_gene: NA
abundance: medium-sized
len: 14
v_gene: TRBV7-3
CDR3nt: TGTGCCAGCAGCCCGGGCCTTCTGGGGACTGAAGCTTTCTTT
CDR3aa: CASSPGLLGTEAFF

j_gene: TRBJ2-1
d_gene: NA
abundance: NA
len: 11
v_gene: TRBV5-1
CDR3nt: TGCGCCAGCAGCATTGAGGATGAGCAGTTCTTC
CDR3aa: CASSIEDEQFF

j_gene: TRBJ1-2
d_gene: NA
abundance: few
len: 14
v_gene: TRBV9
CDR3nt: TGTGCCAGCAGCGTAGATCATTCCAGCTATGGCTACACCTTC
CDR3aa: CASSVDHSSYGYTF

j_gene: TRBJ1-1
d_gene: NA
abundance: NA
len: 14
v_gene: TRBV19
CDR3nt: TGTGCCACCCATGACCCAGGGGAAAGCACTGAAGCTTTCTTT
CDR3aa: CATHDPGESTEAFF

j_gene: TRBJ2-2
d_gene: TRBD1
abundance: NA
len: 15
v_gene: TRBV6-5
CDR3nt: TGTGCCAGCAGTTACTGGACAGGGACCGCCGGGGAGCTGTTTTTT
CDR3aa: CASSYWTGTAGELFF

j_gene: TRBJ2-3
d_gene: TRBD2
abundance: NA
len: 20
v_gene: TRBV11-2
CDR3nt: TGTGCCAGCAGCTTAGATGCCCTAGCGGGGGTGGGGTTCACCACAGATACGCAGTATTTT
CDR3aa: CASSLDALAGVGFTTDTQYF

j_gene: TRBJ1-1
d_gene: NA
abundance: few
len: 14
v_gene: TRBV7-4
CDR3nt: TGTGCCAGCAGCCCGGGACGAGTGAACACTGAAGCTTTCTTT
CDR3aa: CASSPGRVNTEAFF

j_gene: TRBJ1-1
d_gene: NA
abundance: once
len: 14
v_gene: TRBV6-1
CDR3nt: TGTGCCAGCAGTGAAGCGGGGGTAGGGGGGAAAGCTTTCTTT
CDR3aa: CASSEAGVGGKAFF

j_gene: TRBJ2-7
d_gene: NA
abundance: NA
len: 14
v_gene: TRBV27
CDR3nt: TGTGCCAGCAGCCTTGGGGGGCGGATGTCTGAGCAGTACTTC
CDR3aa: CASSLGGRMSEQYF

j_gene: TRBJ2-4
d_gene: TRBD2
abundance: NA
len: 15
v_gene: TRBV25-1
CDR3nt: TGTGCCAGCAGTGAATCCGGGGGGGCCAAAAACATTCAGTACTTC
CDR3aa: CASSESGGAKNIQYF

j_gene: TRBJ1-2
d_gene: TRBD1
abundance: NA
len: 14
v_gene: TRBV6-6
CDR3nt: TGTGCCAGCAGTTACGGGACAGGCTTGAATGGCTACACCTTC
CDR3aa: CASSYGTGLNGYTF